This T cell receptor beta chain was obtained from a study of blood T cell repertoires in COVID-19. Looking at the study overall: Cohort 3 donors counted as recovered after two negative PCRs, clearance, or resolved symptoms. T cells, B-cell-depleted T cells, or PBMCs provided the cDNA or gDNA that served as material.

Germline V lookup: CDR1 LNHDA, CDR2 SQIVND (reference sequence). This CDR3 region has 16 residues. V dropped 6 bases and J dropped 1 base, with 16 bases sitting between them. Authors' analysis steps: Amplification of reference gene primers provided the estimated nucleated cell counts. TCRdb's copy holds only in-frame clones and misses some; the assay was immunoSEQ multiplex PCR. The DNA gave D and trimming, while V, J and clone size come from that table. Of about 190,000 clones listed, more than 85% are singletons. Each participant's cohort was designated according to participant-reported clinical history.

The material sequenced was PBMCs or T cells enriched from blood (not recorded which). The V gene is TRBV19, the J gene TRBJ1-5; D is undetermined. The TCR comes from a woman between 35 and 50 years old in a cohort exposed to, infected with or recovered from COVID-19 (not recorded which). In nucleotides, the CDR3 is TGTGCCAGTAGAGAGAGAGCGAGAGTCAGCAATCAGCCCCAGCATTTT. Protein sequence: CASRERARVSNQPQHF.